The text below deals with one T cell receptor beta chain. Its antigen is currently unknown. The CDR3 totals 16 residues. Germline CDR1 SQVTM, CDR2 ANQGSEA. Germline trimming cut 4 bases from V and 0 bases from J; bases unmatched to any gene: 6. This sample stems from a study of T-cell reconstitution after alpha-beta-depleted transplantation in children. During its preparation, the TCRbeta library received unique molecular identifiers. TCRdb re-analysed the PCR reads in MiXCR, keeping a single row per CDR3 protein. The sample carries about a million distinct CDR3 sequences, around 30% recorded once. General observations from the study: Newly produced T cells mostly accounted for T-cell counts and diversity one year post-transplant. Reports say that about two months after transplant, the alpha-beta T cells came out of several hundred graft clones that had expanded. TCRbeta diversity was high at day 60 in some patients (a result of surviving recipient T cells and thymic progenitors).

The chain has TRBV29-1 and TRBJ2-1; 10 bases align to TRBD2. The sample here was PBMCs, mostly from graft donor cells, taken 360 days after TCRalphabeta/CD19-depleted stem cell transplant. This receptor was identified in a boy under two years old who had a stem cell transplant for SCID, so the T cells may come from the graft donor. The CDR3: CSVGGQRGGSYNEQFF. The CDR3 bases are TGCAGCGTTGGGGGGCAGCGGGGGGGCTCCTACAATGAGCAGTTCTTC.